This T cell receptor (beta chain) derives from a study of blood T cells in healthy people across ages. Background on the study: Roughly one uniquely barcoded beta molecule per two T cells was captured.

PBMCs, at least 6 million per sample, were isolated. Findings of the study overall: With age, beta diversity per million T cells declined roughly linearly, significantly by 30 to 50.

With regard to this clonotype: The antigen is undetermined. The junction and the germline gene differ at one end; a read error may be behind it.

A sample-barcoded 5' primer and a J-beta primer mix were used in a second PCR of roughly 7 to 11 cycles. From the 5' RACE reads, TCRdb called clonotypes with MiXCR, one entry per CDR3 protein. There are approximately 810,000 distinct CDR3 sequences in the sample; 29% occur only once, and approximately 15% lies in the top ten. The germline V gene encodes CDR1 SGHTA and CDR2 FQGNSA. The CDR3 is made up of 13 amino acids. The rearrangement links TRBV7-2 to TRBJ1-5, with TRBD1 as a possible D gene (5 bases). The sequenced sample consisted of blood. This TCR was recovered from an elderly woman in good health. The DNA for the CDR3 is TGTGCCAGCAGCCCAAAGGGGAATCAGCCCCGGCATTTT. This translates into CASSPKGNQPRHF. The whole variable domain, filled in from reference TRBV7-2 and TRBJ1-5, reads GAGVSQSPSNKVTEKGKDVELRCDPISGHTALYWYRQSLGQGLEFLIYFQGNSAPDKSGLPSDRFSAERTGGSVSTLTIQRTQQEDSAVYLCASSPKGNQPRHFGDGTRLSIL.